Following are 18 T cell receptor beta chains from one sample sequenced in a study of T cells after yellow fever vaccination. TCRdb ran MiXCR on the 5' RACE reads and lists one entry per CDR3 protein. The data show approximately 510,000 distinct CDR3 sequences, about a fifth seen once. This specimen was PBMCs, taken 21 days after the first yellow fever vaccination. Receptor source: a young man who received the YFV17D yellow fever vaccine.

This clonotype was observed a few times. The V call is TRBV7-8, the J call TRBJ2-1; 8 bases line up with TRBD1. CDR1 and CDR2 from the germline V gene are SGHVS and FQNEAQ. The V segment lost 5 bases and the J segment 9 bases; nucleotides outside the gene matches: 6. This CDR3 contains 13 residues. CDR3 in DNA: TGTGCCAGCAGCCCCCAGGGGGCTAGTGAGCAGTTCTTC. This gives the protein CASSPQGASEQFF.

This clonotype was counted only a few times. This rearrangement joins TRBV28 to TRBJ2-7; TRBD1 is a possible D gene (6 bases). The CDR3 extends over 13 amino acids. Trimming cost V 6 bases and J 6 bases, with 15 bases left between them. Germline V gene data show CDR1 as MDHEN and CDR2 as SYDVKM. CDR3 amino acids: CASSTGRGGEQYV. CDR3 in DNA: TGTGCCAGCAGCACGGGCAGGGGTGGCGAGCAGTACGTC.

V is TRBV27 and J is TRBJ2-2, with TRBD1 matching 9 bases. CDR1 is MNHEY and CDR2 is SMNVEV in the germline V gene (reference sequence). V shed 4 bases and J 7 bases; nucleotides not matched to a gene: 4. The length of the CDR3 is 14 residues. This CDR3 is CASSSGQGVGELFF. DNA of the CDR3: TGTGCCAGCAGTTCGGGACAGGGTGTCGGGGAGCTGTTTTTT.

At least ten counts were recorded for this clonotype. Compared with germline, one end of the junction differs, possibly owing to a read error. V and J are TRBV7-7 and TRBJ2-5, with 8 bases aligning to TRBD2. Germline V gene data show CDR1 as SSHAT and CDR2 as FNYEAQ (reference sequence). The length of the CDR3 is 15 residues. This chain's CDR3 is CASSLGGGGQETQYF. Written as DNA, the CDR3 is TGTGCTAGCAGCCTGGGCGGCGGGGGGCAAGAGACCCAGTACTTC.

The rearrangement uses TRBV28 and TRBJ1-6; D call uncertain. Germline V gene data show CDR1 as MDHEN and CDR2 as SYDVKM. Deletions cut 6 bases from V and 12 bases from J, with 18 bases between. The CDR3 contains 14 residues. The CDR3 bases are TGTGCCAGCAGCACTACAGCGATCGGGAAACCCCTCCACTTT. As protein: CASSTTAIGKPLHF.

This sequence joins TRBV19 and TRBJ2-2; 7 bases fit TRBD1. The CDR3 extends over 14 amino acids. After removal of 4 bases from V and 4 bases from J, the junction contained 3 bases not matched to a gene. Looked up from germline, CDR1 is LNHDA and CDR2 is SQIVND (reference sequence). The DNA of the CDR3 is TGTGCCAGTAGTAAGACAGGGATCACCGGGGAGCTGTTTTTT. This codes for CASSKTGITGELFF.

The chain recombines TRBV18 with TRBJ2-7, with 8 bases identical to TRBD1. V shed 3 bases, J shed 6 bases, and the junction held 4 bases outside the gene matches. Germline V lookup: CDR1 KGHSH, CDR2 LQKENI. This CDR3 is built from 13 residues. The CDR3 DNA sequence: TGTGCCAGCTCACCGGGACAGGTAGGCGAGCAGTACTTC. This codes for CASSPGQVGEQYF.

The chain is built from TRBV4-3 and TRBJ2-3; D remains ambiguous. CDR1 and CDR2 (germline): LGHNA, YSLEER. The CDR3 loop spans 16 amino acids. The V end was cut by 0 bases, the J end by 2 bases, with 12 bases between. DNA for the CDR3: TGCGCCAGCAGCCAAGACCCAAGGGTTCCCACAGATACGCAGTATTTT. Translation gives CASSQDPRVPTDTQYF.

The V call is TRBV12-3 or TRBV12-4, the J call TRBJ2-2; tentatively, D is TRBD1 or TRBD2 (6 bases each). This CDR3 contains 14 residues. V lost 6 bases and J 6 bases, leaving 14 bases between the germline ends. CDR3 in amino acids: CASSRGPEAGELFF. The CDR3 DNA is TGTGCCAGCAGCCGGGGGCCTGAGGCCGGGGAGCTGTTTTTT.

The rearrangement uses TRBV7-2 and TRBJ2-7; D may correspond to TRBD1 or TRBD2 (6 bases each). This CDR3 spans 15 amino acids. The V gene lost 3 bases and the J gene lost 2 bases, with 14 bases spanning the gap. CDR1 and CDR2 from the germline V gene are SGHTA and FQGNSA. The CDR3 region is CASSLMGGQTYEQYV. The CDR3 DNA sequence: TGTGCCAGCAGCTTGATGGGGGGCCAAACCTACGAGCAGTACGTC.

The chain employs TRBV4-3 and TRBJ2-1; D not resolved. V was trimmed by 0 bases and J by 8 bases, leaving 14 bases between them. The CDR3 is made up of 15 amino acids. Germline assignment: CDR1 LGHNA and CDR2 YSLEER. CDR3 loop: CASSQESQSLDEQFF. The DNA of the CDR3 is TGCGCCAGCAGCCAAGAAAGTCAGTCCTTGGATGAGCAGTTCTTC.

This clonotype was detected a few times. The chain uses TRBV20-1 and TRBJ2-3, with 8 bases lining up with TRBD2. The CDR3 has 15 residues. J gave up 5 bases and V 0 bases, and 7 bases lay outside the gene matches. Germline loops: CDR1 DFQATT, CDR2 SNEGSKA (reference sequence). The CDR3 reads CSAREGTRARDTQYF. The CDR3 DNA follows: TGCAGTGCTAGAGAGGGGACTAGGGCGCGAGATACGCAGTATTTT.

The V and J genes are TRBV5-8 and TRBJ1-5; 9 nucleotides match TRBD1. Germline values: CDR1 SGHTS, CDR2 YDEGEE. Trimming took 4 bases from V and 2 from J; bases not matched to a gene: 10. CDR3 length equals 17 residues. The CDR3 sequence: CASSRGQGSIRNQPQHF. The CDR3 DNA follows: TGTGCCAGCAGCAGGGGACAGGGTTCCATTCGCAATCAGCCCCAGCATTTT.

This clonotype was recorded a few times. The genes are TRBV28 and TRBJ2-7, with unresolved D. CDR1 MDHEN and CDR2 SYDVKM come from the germline V gene. The length of the CDR3 is 13 residues. The ends were cut back, 5 bases at V and 4 bases at J, with 12 bases in the middle. The CDR3 reads CASSAFGKYEQYV. DNA of the CDR3: TGTGCCAGCAGTGCGTTTGGGAAATACGAGCAGTACGTC.

This clonotype was seen more than once but under ten times. The chain recombines TRBV6-1 with TRBJ2-5, with unresolved D. Germline V lookup: CDR1 MNHNS, CDR2 SASEGT. V lost 1 base and J 4 bases, leaving 7 bases between the germline ends. This CDR3 comprises 13 residues. The CDR3 loop is CASSEDRVETQYF. The CDR3 DNA reads as TGTGCCAGCAGTGAAGATAGGGTAGAGACCCAGTACTTC.

The J gene is TRBJ1-5, the V gene TRBV6-5, with D unresolved. Deletions cut 2 bases from V and 3 bases from J, with 5 bases between. This CDR3 region has 13 residues. Germline CDR1 reads MNHEY; CDR2 reads SVGAGI. CDR3 protein: CASSYEVNQPQHF. The CDR3 DNA follows: TGTGCCAGCAGTTACGAGGTCAATCAGCCCCAGCATTTT.

Only a few counts were recorded for this clonotype. The CDR3 here is CASSWQEWEETQYF. CDR3 nucleotides: TGTGCCAGCAGCTGGCAGGAATGGGAAGAGACCCAGTACTTC. The chain uses TRBV5-5 and TRBJ2-5; D unresolved. The germline V gene encodes CDR1 SGHKS and CDR2 YYEKEE (reference sequence). V was trimmed by 3 bases and J by 3 bases, leaving 12 bases between them. The CDR3 loop spans 14 amino acids.

In its sample, this clonotype was seen a few times. The genes are TRBV5-1 and TRBJ2-7, with D perhaps matching TRBD1 (6 bases). In germline, CDR1 is SGHRS, CDR2 YFSETQ. The V and J ends lost 0 bases and 4 bases respectively, with 11 bases between them. The CDR3 runs 14 residues. CDR3 bases: TGCGCCAGCAGCTTGGGGCAGGGGAATTACGAGCAGTACGTC. Its protein product is CASSLGQGNYEQYV.